A single TCR beta chain is shown here with its context. Its antigen is undetermined. The sample belongs to a study of shared clonotypes between healthy human individuals. Findings and limits, study-wide: Clonotypes shared by all four sorted-subset donors had higher generation probabilities than non-shared clonotypes. Sharing of clonotypes among donors was expected to vary with sequencing depth. Estimated richness was generally greater in naive than memory subsets.

Under the authors' procedure: ImmunoSEQ gave junction-only sequences without quality scores, so filtering differed. Libraries were prepared by immunoSEQ multiplex PCR; TCRdb keeps only in-frame clonotypes and omits some of them. The DNA gave D and trimming, while V, J and clone size come from that table. The table records about 600,000 clones, around 97% of them present only once. Germline V lookup: CDR1 SNHLY, CDR2 FYNNEI. This CDR3 comprises 15 residues. The V and J ends lost 4 bases and 6 bases respectively, with 19 bases between them. The sequenced sample consisted of naive CD4+ T cells sorted from blood. Subset meaning: CD45RA+ positively selected. This receptor was taken from a woman in her thirties in good health. J is TRBJ2-7 and V is TRBV2, with D perhaps matching TRBD2 (6 bases). CDR3 protein: CASSGGGGKGFEQYF. CDR3 DNA: TGTGCCAGCAGTGGAGGCGGCGGGAAAGGGTTCGAGCAGTACTTC. Drawing the rest from reference TRBV2 and TRBJ2-7, the complete variable domain is EPEVTQTPSHQVTQMGQEVILRCVPISNHLYFYWYRQILGQKVEFLVSFYNNEISEKSEIFDDQFSVERPDGSNFTLKIRSTKLEDSAMYFCASSGGGGKGFEQYFGPGTRLTVT.